This record looks at one T cell receptor (beta chain) sequence and its context. Its antigen remains unidentified. TCRdb independently ran MiXCR on the reads; one entry per CDR3 protein. The sample gives 250,000 to 400,000 distinct CDR3 sequences, around a quarter of which show up once; less than 15% is in the top ten. CDR1 is DFQATT, CDR2 SNEGSKA, per germline (reference sequence). CDR3 length equals 13 residues. V was shortened by 4 bases and J by 4 bases, with 13 bases between the two germline ends. The data were taken from a study of T cell repertoires in cytomegalovirus infection. The overall study: Recently described HLA-C-restricted plus well-studied HLA-B-restricted CMV epitopes were used. Public TCR beta signature analysis indicated the presence of both CMV infection and matching HLA type.

Whole-study findings and limits: Summed frequency of public TCR beta families distinguished CMV carriers with the relevant HLA. The response measured ex vivo was dominated by TCR beta clonotypes (HLA-C-restricted and CMV-specific).

This receptor was identified in a human donor in good health (CMV status not recorded). Some clones in this sample may be carry-over from other donors' samples. The input for sequencing was cultured PBMCs, taken from culture after CMV antigen stimulation. This sequence joins TRBV20-1 and TRBJ2-5; D is unresolved. CDR3 nucleotides: TGCAGTGCTAACAAAAAAGTCGGAGAGACCCAGTACTTC. Its translation is CSANKKVGETQYF.